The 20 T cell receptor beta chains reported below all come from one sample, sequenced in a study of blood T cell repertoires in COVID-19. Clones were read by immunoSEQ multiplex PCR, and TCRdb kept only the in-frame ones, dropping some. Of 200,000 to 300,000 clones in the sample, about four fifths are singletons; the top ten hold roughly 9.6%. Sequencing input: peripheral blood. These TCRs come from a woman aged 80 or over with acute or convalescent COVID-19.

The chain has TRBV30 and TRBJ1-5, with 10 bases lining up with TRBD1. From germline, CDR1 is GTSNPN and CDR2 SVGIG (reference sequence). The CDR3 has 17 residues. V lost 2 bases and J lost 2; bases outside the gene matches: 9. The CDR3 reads CAWSTGQGNRRNQPQHF. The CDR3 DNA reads TGTGCCTGGAGTACGGGACAGGGGAATCGACGCAATCAGCCCCAGCATTTT.

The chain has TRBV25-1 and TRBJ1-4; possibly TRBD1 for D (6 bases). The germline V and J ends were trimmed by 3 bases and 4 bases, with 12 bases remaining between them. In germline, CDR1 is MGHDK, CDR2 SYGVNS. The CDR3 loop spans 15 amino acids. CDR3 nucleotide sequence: TGTGCCAGCAGTGATGAGGGGGGGTTTAATGAAAAACTGTTTTTT. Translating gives CASSDEGGFNEKLFF. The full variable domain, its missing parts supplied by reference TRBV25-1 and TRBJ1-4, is EADIYQTPRYLVIGTGKKITLECSQTMGHDKMYWYQQDPGMELHLIHYSYGVNSTEKGDLSSESTVSRIRTEHFPLTLESARPSHTSQYLCASSDEGGFNEKLFFGSGTQLSVL.

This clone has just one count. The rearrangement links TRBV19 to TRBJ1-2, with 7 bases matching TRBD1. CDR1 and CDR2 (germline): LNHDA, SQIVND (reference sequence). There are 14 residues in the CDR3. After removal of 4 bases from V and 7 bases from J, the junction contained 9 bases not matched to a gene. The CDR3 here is CASSTEGQTGGYTF. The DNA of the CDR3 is TGTGCCAGTAGTACAGAGGGACAGACGGGTGGCTACACCTTC.

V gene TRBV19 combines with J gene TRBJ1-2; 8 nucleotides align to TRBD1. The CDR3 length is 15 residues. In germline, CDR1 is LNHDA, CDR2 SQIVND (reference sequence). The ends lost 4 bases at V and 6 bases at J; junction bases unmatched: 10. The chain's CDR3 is CASSTRQGLVNGYTF. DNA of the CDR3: TGTGCCAGTAGTACGAGACAGGGGCTCGTGAATGGCTACACCTTC. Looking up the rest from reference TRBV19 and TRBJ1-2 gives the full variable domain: DGGITQSPKYLFRKEGQNVTLSCEQNLNHDAMYWYRQDPGQGLRLIYYSQIVNDFQKGDIAEGYSVSREKKESFPLTVTSAQKNPTAFYLCASSTRQGLVNGYTFGSGTRLTVV.

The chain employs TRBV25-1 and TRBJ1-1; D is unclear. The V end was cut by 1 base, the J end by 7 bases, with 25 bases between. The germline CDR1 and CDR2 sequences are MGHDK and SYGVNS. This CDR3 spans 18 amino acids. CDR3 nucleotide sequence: TGTGCCAGCAGTGAATTCTTCCCTGCCAACCCAGGTGAGGGTGAAGCTTTCTTT. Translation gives CASSEFFPANPGEGEAFF.

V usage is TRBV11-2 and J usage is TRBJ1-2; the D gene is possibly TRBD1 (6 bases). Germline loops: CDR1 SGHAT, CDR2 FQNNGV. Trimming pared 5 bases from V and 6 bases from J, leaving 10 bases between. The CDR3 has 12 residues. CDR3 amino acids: CASSPDRHGYTF. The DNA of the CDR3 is TGTGCCAGCAGCCCGGACAGACATGGCTACACCTTC. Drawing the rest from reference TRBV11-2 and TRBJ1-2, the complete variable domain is EAGVAQSPRYKIIEKRQSVAFWCNPISGHATLYWYQQILGQGPKLLIQFQNNGVVDDSQLPKDRFSAERLKGVDSTLKIQPAKLEDSAVYLCASSPDRHGYTFGSGTRLTVV.

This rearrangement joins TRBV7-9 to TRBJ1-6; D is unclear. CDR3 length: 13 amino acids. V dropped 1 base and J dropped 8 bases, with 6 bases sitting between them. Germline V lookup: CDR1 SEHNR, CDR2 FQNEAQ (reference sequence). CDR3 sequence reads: CASSLGEYSPLHF. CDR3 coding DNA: TGTGCCAGCAGCTTAGGGGAGTATTCACCCCTCCACTTT.

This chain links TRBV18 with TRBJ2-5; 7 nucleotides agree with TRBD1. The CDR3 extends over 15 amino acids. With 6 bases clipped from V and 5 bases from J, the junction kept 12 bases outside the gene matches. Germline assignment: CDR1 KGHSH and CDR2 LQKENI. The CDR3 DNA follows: TGTGCCAGCTCGCCGACAGGGTACAATTGGGAGACCCAGTACTTC. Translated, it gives CASSPTGYNWETQYF. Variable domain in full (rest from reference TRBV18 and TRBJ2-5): NAGVMQNPRHLVRRRGQEARLRCSPMKGHSHVYWYRQLPEEGLKFMVYLQKENIIDESGMPKERFSAEFPKEGPSILRIQQVVRGDSAAYFCASSPTGYNWETQYFGPGTRLLVL.

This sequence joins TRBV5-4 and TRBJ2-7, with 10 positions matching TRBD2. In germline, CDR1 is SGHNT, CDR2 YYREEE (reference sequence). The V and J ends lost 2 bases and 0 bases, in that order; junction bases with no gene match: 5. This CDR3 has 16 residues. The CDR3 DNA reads TGTGCCAGCAGCTTCGGTCTAGCGGGGGTCTCCTACGAGCAGTACTTC. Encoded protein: CASSFGLAGVSYEQYF.

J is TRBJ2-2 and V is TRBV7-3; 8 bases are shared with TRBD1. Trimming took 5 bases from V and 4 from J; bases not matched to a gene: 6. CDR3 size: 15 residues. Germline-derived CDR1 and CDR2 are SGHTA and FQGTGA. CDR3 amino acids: CASSPDRGLTGELFF. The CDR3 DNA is TGTGCCAGCAGCCCCGACAGGGGCCTCACCGGGGAGCTGTTTTTT. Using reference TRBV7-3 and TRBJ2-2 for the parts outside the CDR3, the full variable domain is GAGVSQTPSNKVTEKGKYVELRCDPISGHTALYWYRQSLGQGPEFLIYFQGTGAADDSGLPNDRFFAVRPEGSVSTLKIQRTERGDSAVYLCASSPDRGLTGELFFGEGSRLTVL.

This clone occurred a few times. The CDR3 is CASTKIIPTFQETQYF. CDR3 nucleotide sequence: TGTGCCAGCACCAAAATAATTCCGACATTCCAAGAGACCCAGTACTTC. The gene calls are TRBV6-4 and TRBJ2-5; D is ambiguous. Trimming cost V 7 bases and J 1 base, with 19 bases left between them. CDR1 is MRHNA, CDR2 SNTAGT, per germline. This CDR3 contains 16 residues.

CDR3 residues: CASSLEGAGLGNTEAFF. CDR3 bases: TGCGCCAGCAGCTTGGAAGGGGCTGGGTTGGGGAACACTGAAGCTTTCTTT. The rearrangement uses TRBV5-1 and TRBJ1-1, with D possibly being TRBD1 (5 bases). The V and J ends lost 0 bases and 1 base respectively, with 16 bases between them. The CDR3 spans 17 residues. Germline lookup yields CDR1 SGHRS and CDR2 YFSETQ.

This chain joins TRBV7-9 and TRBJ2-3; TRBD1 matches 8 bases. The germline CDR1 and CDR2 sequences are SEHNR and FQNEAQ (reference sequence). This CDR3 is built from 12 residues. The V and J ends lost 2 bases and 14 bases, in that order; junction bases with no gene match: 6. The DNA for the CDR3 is TGTGCCAGCAGCTTACCGGACAGGGTCATGTATTTT. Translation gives CASSLPDRVMYF. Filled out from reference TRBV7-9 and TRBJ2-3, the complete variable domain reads DTGVSQNPRHKITKRGQNVTFRCDPISEHNRLYWYRQTLGQGPEFLTYFQNEAQLEKSRLLSDRFSAERPKGSFSTLEIQRTEQGDSAMYLCASSLPDRVMYFGPGTRLTVL.

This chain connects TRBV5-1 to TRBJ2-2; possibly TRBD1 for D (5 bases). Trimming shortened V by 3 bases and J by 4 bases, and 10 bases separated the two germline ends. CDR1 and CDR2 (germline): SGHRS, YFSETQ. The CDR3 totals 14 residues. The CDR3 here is CASSYDSSTGELFF. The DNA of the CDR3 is TGCGCCAGCAGCTATGACAGTAGCACCGGGGAGCTGTTTTTT.

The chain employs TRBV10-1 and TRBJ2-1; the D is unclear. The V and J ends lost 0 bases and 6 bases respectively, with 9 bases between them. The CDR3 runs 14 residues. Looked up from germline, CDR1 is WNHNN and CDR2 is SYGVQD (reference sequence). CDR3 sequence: CASSESGRPNEQFF. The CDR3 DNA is TGCGCCAGCAGTGAGTCGGGCAGGCCCAATGAGCAGTTCTTC.

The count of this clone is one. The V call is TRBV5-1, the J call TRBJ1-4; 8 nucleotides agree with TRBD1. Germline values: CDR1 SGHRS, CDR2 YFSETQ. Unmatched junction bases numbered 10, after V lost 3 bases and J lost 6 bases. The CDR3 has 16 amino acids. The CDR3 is CASSYHSRGRDEKLFF. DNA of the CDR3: TGCGCCAGCAGCTACCATTCCAGGGGGCGGGATGAAAAACTGTTTTTT. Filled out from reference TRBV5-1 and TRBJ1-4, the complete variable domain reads KAGVTQTPRYLIKTRGQQVTLSCSPISGHRSVSWYQQTPGQGLQFLFEYFSETQRNKGNFPGRFSGRQFSNSRSEMNVSTLELGDSALYLCASSYHSRGRDEKLFFGSGTQLSVL.

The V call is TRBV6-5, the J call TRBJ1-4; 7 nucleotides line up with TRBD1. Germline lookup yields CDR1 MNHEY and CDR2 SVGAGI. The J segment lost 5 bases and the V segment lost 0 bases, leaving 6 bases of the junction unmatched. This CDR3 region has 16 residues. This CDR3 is CASSYSWDRRNEKLFF. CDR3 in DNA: TGTGCCAGCAGTTACTCGTGGGACAGAAGAAATGAAAAACTGTTTTTT.

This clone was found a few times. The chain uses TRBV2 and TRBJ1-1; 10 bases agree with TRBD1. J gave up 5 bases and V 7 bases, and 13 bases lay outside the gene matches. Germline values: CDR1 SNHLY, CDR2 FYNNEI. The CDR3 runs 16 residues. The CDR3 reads CASTRGQGTGATEAFF. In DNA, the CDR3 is TGTGCCAGCACACGGGGACAGGGGACTGGGGCAACTGAAGCTTTCTTT.

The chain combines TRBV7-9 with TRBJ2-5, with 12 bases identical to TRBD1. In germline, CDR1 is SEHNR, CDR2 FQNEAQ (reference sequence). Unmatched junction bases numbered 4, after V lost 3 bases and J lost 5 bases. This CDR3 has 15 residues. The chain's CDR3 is CASSLGDRGQETQYF. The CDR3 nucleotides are TGTGCCAGCAGCTTGGGGGACAGGGGGCAGGAGACCCAGTACTTC.

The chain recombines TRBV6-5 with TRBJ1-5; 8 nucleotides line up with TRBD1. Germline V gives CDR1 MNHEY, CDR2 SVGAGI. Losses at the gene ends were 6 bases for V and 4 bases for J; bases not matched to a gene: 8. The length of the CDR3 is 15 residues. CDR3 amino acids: CASRLGQGKNQPQHF. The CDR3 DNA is TGTGCCAGCAGGCTCGGACAGGGCAAAAATCAGCCCCAGCATTTT.